This TCR beta chain was identified in a study of regulatory T cells in long-lasting Graves disease. Background on the study: Newly diagnosed Graves' patients took antithyroid drugs under 3 months.

This clonotype was found many times. Germline CDR1 is SGHRS and CDR2 is YFSETQ. The length of the CDR3 is 14 residues. The V end lost 1 base, the J end lost 1 base, and 8 bases lay between the germline ends. Construction of TCR beta libraries relied on iRepertoire HTBI primers and on Arm-PCR targeting CDR3 regions. One entry per CDR3 protein, called by TCRdb with MiXCR from the multiplex PCR reads. Here the sample spans a few hundred thousand distinct CDR3 sequences, around 15% being singletons. Time point of the sample: newly diagnosed GD, antithyroid drugs for less than 3 months. PBMC-extracted RNA yielded the TCR library. These data were likewise used in another study, on T cells in Graves' hyperthyroidism and ophthalmopathy. That source notes: Newly diagnosed patients aged 18 to 65 had hyperthyroidism of under 2 months' duration. Model predictions of ophthalmopathy came a median approximately seven months before onset.

The chain recombines TRBV5-1 with TRBJ1-1; D is possibly TRBD1 (5 bases). Sequenced material: peripheral blood mononuclear cells (PBMCs), taken at new diagnosis, from a patient treated with antithyroid drugs. This sequence originates from a woman younger than 35 with Graves disease. In DNA, the CDR3 is TGCGCCAGCAGCTTGCGGGGGACGAACACTGAAGCTTTCTTT. This gives the protein CASSLRGTNTEAFF.